This TCR beta chain was recovered during a study of T cell responses to AZD1222 COVID-19 vaccine (TCRdb year 2021). Broadly, across the study: AZD1222 recipients whose second dose came at about 4 weeks and those whose second dose came at about 12 weeks were combined into one group, since spike-specific TCR depth and breadth did not differ between the two schedules. A total of approximately 230 trial participants underwent TCR sequencing, of whom 207 received two doses of AZD1222 and approximately 25 received two doses of the MenACWY control vaccine. Trial participants were enrolled by age into subgroups of 18-55, 56-69 and 70-plus years, and around 140, 26 and 57 TCR-sequenced participants, respectively, were included in these subgroups.

Overall study outcomes, separate from this receptor: The whole spike protein was spanned by vaccine-associated CD4 TCRs, and dominant responses were seen in regions 160-218 and 743-854. Conclusions about previously exposed vaccinees are limited because only five or six AZD1222 recipients were SARS-CoV-2 seropositive at baseline. Most participants were white British and females outnumbered males, and the authors suggested that clonal diversity may have been underestimated. After two AZD1222 doses, both the breadth and the depth of spike-specific TCRs were significantly higher than at day 0 and than in MenACWY recipients. Reportedly, almost half of the unique spike-specific TCRs recognized epitopes lying outside the regions that are mutated in the B.1.351 and B.1.1.7 variants. Because no day 14 peak-response samples were available, repertoires were characterized only after the peak T cell response. The 56-69-year group was small, and its depth increase did not reach significance, likely because of low power.

The CDR3 regions of human TCRbeta chains were analyzed by immunosequencing. For the original study's pipeline: Repertoire TCRs were checked for matches against a reference library of SARS-CoV-2-specific TCRs that had been generated using the MIRA antigen-specificity platform. Breadth meant the fraction of unique TCRs that were SARS-CoV-2-associated, whereas depth meant the fraction of total T cells that were SARS-CoV-2-associated. Each spike-specific TCR was assigned to its reactive spike region and to a CD4 or CD8 class using the MIRA data. Log10-transformed breadth and depth values were compared by one-way ANOVA with Sidak's multiple comparisons tests. In its TCRdb copy, this immuneACCESS table keeps in-frame sequences only and misses some clones. Where compared with another copy, unresolved V genes explain less than half of these, and the others have no known cause. V, J and clone size are taken as reported in that table, and D and trimming were inferred from the DNA itself. This sample holds approximately 150,000 clones; approximately 90% were observed only once. The top ten clonotypes cover under 2% of the sample.

Turning to this clone: The target of this receptor is not known. No base-level quality is on record; no much larger clone is a single base apart.

The sample's time point, from its label and the paper: baseline before first vaccination. Vaccinee samples came from UK trials COV001 and COV002, including a single-blind randomized controlled phase 2/3 trial of AZD1222 (ChAdOx1 nCoV-19) in healthy adults. For TCRbeta chain sequencing, PBMC samples were collected from trial participants at day 0 and at day 28 after the second dose. CDR3 length: 10 amino acids, cysteine to phenylalanine. Only the CDR3 DNA is retained, 30 bases long and in frame from the first base. V is reduced by 6 bases and J by 7 bases, leaving a spacing of 7 bases between them. The germline V gene yields SNHLY for CDR1 and FYNNEI for CDR2.

This sequence originates from an adult in good health. The chain employs TRBV2 and TRBJ2-7, with the D segment identity uncertain. The sequencing used peripheral blood, collected on day 0 of AZD1222 vaccination. The nucleotides are TGTGCCAGCAGATTTGGAGAGCAGTACTTC. Its protein is CASRFGEQYF. Joined to the reference TRBV2 and TRBJ2-7 proteins, this CDR3 gives the full variable domain: EPEVTQTPSHQVTQMGQEVILRCVPISNHLYFYWYRQILGQKVEFLVSFYNNEISEKSEIFDDQFSVERPDGSNFTLKIRSTKLEDSAMYFCASRFGEQYFGPGTRLTVT.